This TCR beta chain is drawn from a study of immune evolution from preneoplasia to lung adenocarcinoma (dated by TCRdb to 2020 to 2023). In the study overall: The study combined immune gene expression, TCR sequencing and multiplex immunofluorescence to profile immune contexture across lung adenocarcinoma precursors and invasive adenocarcinoma. Resected precursor lesions (AAH, AIS, MIA) and invasive adenocarcinomas were each compared against paired morphologically normal lung tissue. Sample size was based on specimen availability rather than a prior power calculation. The immune data were integrated with whole exome sequencing and methylation data from the same cohort of nodules. The overall cohort was made up of about 50 patients with pulmonary nodules who had surgical resection. The TCR sequencing data were obtained from 51 patients. According to the study, around 110 samples went through TCR sequencing. POLYSOLVER was used to infer Class I HLA alleles from exome data, and LOHHLA was used to detect allele-specific HLA loss.

A few counts support this clone. Its specific antigen is unknown. Base quality data are lacking; no much larger clone is found one base away. TCR beta CDR3 regions were sequenced from DNA using the immunoSEQ hsTCRbeta Kit. In the authors' own workflow: TCR sequencing data were analysed with the ImmunoSEQ Analyzer. T cell clonality was defined as 1 minus Pielou's evenness, calculated on productive rearrangements. To measure T cell diversity, the inverse Simpson index was applied to productive templates. T cell density was expressed as TCR beta template counts normalized to usable DNA, with usable DNA estimated by amplifying and sequencing housekeeping genes. TCR metrics were compared across histologic stages using two-sided Kruskal-Wallis tests. The table comes from immuneACCESS by way of TCRdb, which keeps in-frame sequences with V and J called. Part of the clones is missing from these tables; in studies checked, under half for an unresolved V gene and the rest for unknown reasons. V, J and clone size reflect that table, while D and trimming were determined from the DNA. This sample comprises under 3,500 clones, roughly 75% of them detected only once. The biggest ten clones account for around 3.4% of the sample.

Results and caveats for the whole study, not just this receptor: The findings were based on association rather than direct causation, and larger cohorts with long-term follow-up and longitudinal biopsies were deemed needed. Normal lung had the highest top T cell clone frequencies, and these frequencies appeared to fall progressively from AAH through AIS, MIA and invasive adenocarcinoma. All patients were from Japan and China, so applicability to Western populations was uncertain. Clonality was highest in normal lung, while later-stage lesions appeared to have lower clonality but higher T cell density and diversity.

The CDR3, cysteine through phenylalanine, is 13 amino acids long. Just the 39-base CDR3 DNA is kept, in frame starting at base 1. The germline V end is reduced by 7 bases and the J end by 5 bases; junction bases left unmatched: 9. According to the germline V gene (reference sequence), CDR1 reads GTSNPN and CDR2 reads SVGIG. The patients had resection in Japan or China between about 2013 and 2017. Two lung cancer pathologists independently reviewed H&E slides to confirm the histologic diagnosis of every case. DNA was isolated from FFPE tissue using the AllPrep DNA/RNA FFPE Kit. The sequence came from a donor of 70 years or more with lung adenocarcinoma. The V and J genes are TRBV30 and TRBJ2-7; the junction holds 9 bases that match TRBD1. Sequenced input: FFPE adjacent normal lung tissue. The DNA is TGTGCCTCAAAGGACAGGGGTAACCACGAGCAGTACTTC. Protein translation: CASKDRGNHEQYF.